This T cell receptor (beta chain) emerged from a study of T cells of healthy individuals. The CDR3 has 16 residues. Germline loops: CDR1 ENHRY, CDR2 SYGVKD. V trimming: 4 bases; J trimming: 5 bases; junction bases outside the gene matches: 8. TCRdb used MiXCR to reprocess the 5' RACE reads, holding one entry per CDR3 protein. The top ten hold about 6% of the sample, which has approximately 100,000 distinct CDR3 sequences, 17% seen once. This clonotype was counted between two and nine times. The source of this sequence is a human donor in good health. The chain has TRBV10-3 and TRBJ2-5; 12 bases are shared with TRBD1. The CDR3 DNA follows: TGTGCCATCAGTGGAAGGGACAGGGGGCTAATGGAGACCCAGTACTTC. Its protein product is CAISGRDRGLMETQYF.